Reported below is one T cell receptor beta chain. What this receptor recognizes is not known. No much larger clone exists at a distance of one base, and base qualities are not known. Taken from cysteine to phenylalanine, the CDR3 has 19 residues. Just the 57-base CDR3 DNA is kept, in frame starting at base 1. Between the V and J ends, shortened by 4 bases and 0 bases respectively, the junction contains 24 bases. The germline V gene provides CDR1 MGHRA and CDR2 YSYEKL. These data are taken from a study of control samples from healthy donors and cancer patients (dated by TCRdb to between 2020 and 2021). The library relied on the immunoSEQ multiplex PCR assay. TCRdb took over this immuneACCESS table, retaining in-frame rearrangements with V and J assigned. Such tables are incomplete; in checked studies, under half of the missing clones stem from an unresolved V gene, and the remainder is unexplained. This sample lists around 100,000 clones; around 89% were detected once. The top ten hold under 20% of the sample.

Sequenced: PBMCs. This receptor was taken from a man between 60 and 70 years old with lung cancer. The chain joins TRBV4-1 to TRBJ1-1; TRBD1 is a possible D gene, resting on 6 matching bases. The encoded CDR3 is CASSRAGGAVSRMNTEAFF. The base sequence is TGCGCCAGCAGCCGAGCCGGGGGGGCGGTGAGTAGGATGAACACTGAAGCTTTCTTT.